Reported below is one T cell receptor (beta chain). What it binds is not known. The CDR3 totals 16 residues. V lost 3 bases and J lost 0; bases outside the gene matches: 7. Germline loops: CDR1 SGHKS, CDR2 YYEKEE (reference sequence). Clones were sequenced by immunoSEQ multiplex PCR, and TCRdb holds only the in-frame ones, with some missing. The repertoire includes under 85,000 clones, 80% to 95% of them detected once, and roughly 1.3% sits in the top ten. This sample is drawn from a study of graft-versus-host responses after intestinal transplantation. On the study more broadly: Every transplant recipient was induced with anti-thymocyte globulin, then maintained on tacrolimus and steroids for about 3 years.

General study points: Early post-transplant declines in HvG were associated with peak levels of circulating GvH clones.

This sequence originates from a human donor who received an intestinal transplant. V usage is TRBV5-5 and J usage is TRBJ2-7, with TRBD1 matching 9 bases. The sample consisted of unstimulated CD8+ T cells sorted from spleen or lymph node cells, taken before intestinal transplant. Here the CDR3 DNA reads TGTGCCAGCAGCTCACCGGGACAGGGAACCTCCTACGAGCAGTACTTC. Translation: CASSSPGQGTSYEQYF.